These 29 T cell receptor beta chains came from one sample sequenced in a study of spatial heterogeneity in lung cancer. Study-level points and caveats: For expanded intratumoral alpha and beta TCRs, counts tracked tumor mutation counts.

No antigens are known for them. One entry per CDR3 protein results from TCRdb running MiXCR on the 5' RACE reads. The data hold over 6,000 distinct CDR3 sequences, with 1.3% observed a single time. Documented time point: sample taken at primary tumor resection. The specimen was lung tumor tissue, collected at surgery. The receptor set was obtained from a male donor with early-stage non-small cell lung cancer.

This clonotype was counted many times. The rearrangement links TRBV7-9 to TRBJ2-2; TRBD1 matches 7 bases. CDR1 is SEHNR and CDR2 is FQNEAQ in the germline V gene (reference sequence). Germline trimming cut 5 bases from V and 4 bases from J; bases unmatched to any gene: 7. The CDR3 has 15 residues. DNA for the CDR3: TGTGCCAGCAGCCCGACAGGGCTGACCACCGGGGAGCTGTTTTTT. Residues: CASSPTGLTTGELFF.

This clonotype has at least ten counts. The rearrangement joins TRBV14 to TRBJ2-5; no clear D gene. The germline V and J ends were trimmed by 3 bases and 10 bases, with 15 bases remaining between them. The CDR3 extends over 13 amino acids. CDR1 is SGHDN and CDR2 is FVKESK in the germline V gene. The CDR3 DNA follows: TGTGCCAGCAGCCAGACACCCCCCGGAGACCAGTACTTC. Residues: CASSQTPPGDQYF.

This clonotype has a count of ten or more. This rearrangement joins TRBV5-6 to TRBJ2-5; D perhaps matches TRBD2 (6 bases). Trimming pared 4 bases from V and 4 bases from J, leaving 20 bases between. CDR1 SGHDT and CDR2 YYEEEE come from the germline V gene. This CDR3 is 16 amino acids long. CDR3 in amino acids: CASSTRGSQEVETQYF. Written as DNA, the CDR3 is TGTGCCAGCAGCACCCGGGGGTCGCAGGAGGTAGAGACCCAGTACTTC.

The sample holds many counts of this clonotype. V usage is TRBV19 and J usage is TRBJ2-1, with D perhaps matching TRBD2 (6 bases). CDR3 length equals 15 residues. Trimming removed 3 bases at V and 0 bases at J, with 9 bases between. From germline, CDR1 is LNHDA and CDR2 SQIVND (reference sequence). CDR3: CASSMGGVSYNEQFF. The CDR3 nucleotides are TGTGCCAGTAGTATGGGCGGGGTCTCCTACAATGAGCAGTTCTTC. The entire variable domain, with the rest obtained from reference TRBV19 and TRBJ2-1, is as follows: DGGITQSPKYLFRKEGQNVTLSCEQNLNHDAMYWYRQDPGQGLRLIYYSQIVNDFQKGDIAEGYSVSREKKESFPLTVTSAQKNPTAFYLCASSMGGVSYNEQFFGPGTRLTVL.

This clonotype was seen many times. This chain links TRBV3-1 with TRBJ1-1; a possible D gene is TRBD1 (6 bases). The ends were cut back, 4 bases at V and 5 bases at J, with 11 bases in the middle. The CDR3 runs to 13 residues. Germline CDR1 and CDR2: LGHDT and YNNKEL (reference sequence). The CDR3 coding sequence is TGTGCCAGCAGCCGTAGGGGGAGTACTGAAGCTTTCTTT. The encoded protein is CASSRRGSTEAFF.

This clonotype was counted many times. The rearrangement links TRBV15 to TRBJ2-3, with D tentatively TRBD1 (5 bases). With 0 bases removed from V and 5 bases from J, the gap between germline ends came to 12 bases. Per germline, CDR1 LNHNV and CDR2 YYDKDF (reference sequence). This CDR3 is 15 amino acids long. In nucleotides, the CDR3 is TGTGCCACCAGCAGAGAGGGCAGGGTAGTAGATACGCAGTATTTT. Residues: CATSREGRVVDTQYF.

By proportion, this clonotype is medium-sized. The chain has TRBV7-8 and TRBJ1-5, with 9 bases identical to TRBD1. This CDR3 is 18 amino acids long. The trim removed 5 bases at V and 2 bases at J, leaving 13 bases unmatched. Germline V gene data show CDR1 as SGHVS and CDR2 as FQNEAQ. Here the CDR3 reads CASSLLWTGDEGNQPQHF. For the CDR3, the DNA is TGTGCCAGCAGCCTACTGTGGACAGGGGACGAAGGCAATCAGCCCCAGCATTTT.

This clonotype is large in the sample. The chain couples TRBV24-1 to TRBJ2-1; D tentatively fits TRBD1 or TRBD2 (5 bases each). Germline V CDR1 and CDR2: KGHDR, SFDVKD. V was clipped by 0 bases and J by 5 bases, with 7 bases between them. The CDR3 is 14 amino acids. CDR3 sequence: CATSDLRGDNEQFF. The CDR3 DNA reads as TGTGCCACCAGTGATTTGAGAGGGGACAATGAGCAGTTCTTC.

The sample holds many counts of this clonotype. The genes are TRBV12-5 and TRBJ1-1; D is undetermined. This CDR3 is built from 16 residues. V was shortened by 2 bases and J by 3 bases, with 16 bases between the two germline ends. In germline, CDR1 is LGHNT, CDR2 FRNRAP. The CDR3 region has the DNA TGTGCTAGTGGTTTGTCCCTCAGGAGCTATGACACTGAAGCTTTCTTT. It codes for CASGLSLRSYDTEAFF.

This clonotype is labeled as medium-sized. The CDR3 DNA reads as TGCAGTGCTAGAGGGTCGTTGGGAGCAGGGCAGCCCCAGCATTTT. Amino acids: CSARGSLGAGQPQHF. The chain joins TRBV20-1 to TRBJ1-5, with a possible D match to TRBD1 (5 bases). The V and J ends lost 1 base and 7 bases respectively, with 17 bases between them. This CDR3 spans 15 amino acids. CDR1 and CDR2 (germline): DFQATT, SNEGSKA (reference sequence).

This clonotype is labeled medium-sized (0.01 to 0.1%). The chain uses TRBV20-1 and TRBJ1-4; D is uncertain. Germline V gene sequence: CDR1 DFQATT, CDR2 SNEGSKA (reference sequence). There are 12 residues in the CDR3. CDR3 bases: TGCAGCGCGACCGCTAATAATGAAAAACTGTTTTTT. Translation: CSATANNEKLFF.

This clonotype was recorded many times. The chain joins TRBV5-1 to TRBJ1-2; a possible D gene is TRBD1 (5 bases). Per the germline V gene, CDR1 is SGHRS and CDR2 is YFSETQ. The length of the CDR3 is 17 residues. V was pared by 2 bases and J by 6 bases, with 23 bases between. DNA of the CDR3: TGCGCCAGCAGCTTACCTCTTGATAATACAGGCTTGGATGGCTACACCTTC. Amino acids: CASSLPLDNTGLDGYTF.

Ten or more counts support this clonotype. The V and J genes are TRBV7-2 and TRBJ2-1, with 8 bases identical to TRBD2. Trimming at V came to 5 bases and at J to 6 bases, leaving 12 bases not matched to a gene. This CDR3 contains 16 residues. The germline CDR1 and CDR2 sequences are SGHTA and FQGNSA. CDR3 DNA sequence: TGTGCCAGCAGCCGACTCAGCGGGAGCTTCGTCAATGAGCAGTTCTTC. It translates to CASSRLSGSFVNEQFF.

This clonotype was counted at least ten times. The chain recombines TRBV24-1 with TRBJ2-1, with D unresolved. This CDR3 has 11 amino acids. The germline V gene has CDR1 KGHDR and CDR2 SFDVKD. V was trimmed by 3 bases and J by 8 bases, leaving 4 bases between them. For the CDR3, the DNA is TGTGCCACCAGTGATACGGATGAGCAGTTCTTC. Translating it yields CATSDTDEQFF.

This clonotype is labeled hyperexpanded. J is TRBJ1-3 and V is TRBV10-3, with unresolved D. The germline V gene has CDR1 ENHRY and CDR2 SYGVKD. V lost 0 bases, J lost 0 bases, and 15 bases lay in between. The CDR3 totals 18 residues. The CDR3 protein is CAISESEGSHSSGNTIYF. As DNA, the CDR3 is TGTGCCATCAGTGAGTCGGAAGGGAGCCATTCCTCTGGAAACACCATATATTTT.

In this sample, this clonotype turned up many times. This chain joins TRBV6-1 and TRBJ2-1; 9 bases agree with TRBD2. Germline CDR1 and CDR2: MNHNS and SASEGT. The CDR3 loop spans 16 amino acids. The J segment lost 9 bases and the V segment lost 2 bases, leaving 11 bases of the junction unmatched. DNA for the CDR3: TGTGCCAGCAGTGAATTGTTGGTAGCGGGAGAGAGTGAGCAGTTCTTC. Protein: CASSELLVAGESEQFF.

This clonotype was detected many times. V usage is TRBV19 and J usage is TRBJ2-1, with D unresolved. CDR1 is LNHDA and CDR2 is SQIVND in the germline V gene (reference sequence). The V and J ends lost 4 bases and 0 bases respectively, with 13 bases between them. This CDR3 is 16 amino acids long. The CDR3 spells CASSRMGESSYNEQFF. DNA of the CDR3: TGTGCCAGTAGTAGAATGGGCGAGAGCTCCTACAATGAGCAGTTCTTC. Full variable domain (missing parts from reference TRBV19 and TRBJ2-1): DGGITQSPKYLFRKEGQNVTLSCEQNLNHDAMYWYRQDPGQGLRLIYYSQIVNDFQKGDIAEGYSVSREKKESFPLTVTSAQKNPTAFYLCASSRMGESSYNEQFFGPGTRLTVL.

In this sample, this clonotype is medium-sized. The chain carries TRBV10-3 and TRBJ1-6; no reliable D call. The CDR3 extends over 13 amino acids. V lost 6 bases to trimming and J lost 5 bases, with 8 bases between them. Germline lookup yields CDR1 ENHRY and CDR2 SYGVKD. The CDR3 is CAIRNSDNSPLHF. The CDR3 coding sequence is TGTGCCATCAGGAACAGTGATAATTCACCCCTCCACTTT.

This clonotype has a count of ten or more. V usage is TRBV7-8 and J usage is TRBJ1-1; TRBD1 is a possible D gene (6 bases). Germline V lookup: CDR1 SGHVS, CDR2 FQNEAQ. This CDR3 has 14 amino acids. Trimming stripped 2 bases from V and 8 bases from J, with 15 bases between. DNA for the CDR3: TGTGCCAGCAGCTTACGTGACAGGTCGGCAGAAGCTTTCTTT. Translating it yields CASSLRDRSAEAFF.

This clonotype occurred many times. The chain carries TRBV6-6 and TRBJ2-2; D uncertain. The CDR3 spans 12 residues. The V gene's germline CDR1 is MNHNY and CDR2 SVGAGI (reference sequence). V was shortened by 5 bases and J by 3 bases, with 4 bases between the two germline ends. The CDR3, as DNA: TGTGCCAGCAGTACTCACACCGGGGAGCTGTTTTTT. Translating it yields CASSTHTGELFF.

In this sample, this clonotype is medium-sized. The chain is built from TRBV29-1 and TRBJ2-5; 7 nucleotides line up with TRBD2. CDR1 SQVTM and CDR2 ANQGSEA come from the germline V gene. This CDR3 spans 14 amino acids. V trimming: 7 bases; J trimming: 5 bases; junction bases outside the gene matches: 13. The CDR3 region is CSAGGLGGVETQYF. CDR3 nucleotide sequence: TGCAGCGCTGGGGGTTTGGGAGGGGTGGAGACCCAGTACTTC.

There are many counts of this clonotype. This chain joins TRBV20-1 and TRBJ2-1; D gene ambiguous. Germline-derived CDR1 and CDR2 are DFQATT and SNEGSKA (reference sequence). The CDR3 length is 10 residues. The V and J ends lost 6 bases and 13 bases respectively, with 13 bases between them. Written as DNA, the CDR3 is TGCAGTGCCGTGAGGAGCTACCAGTTCTTC. Translating it yields CSAVRSYQFF.

This clonotype is medium-sized within its sample. J is TRBJ2-5 and V is TRBV10-3; weak D call: TRBD2 (5 bases). CDR3 length: 12 amino acids. Trimming removed 8 bases from V and 2 bases from J, with 9 bases in between. Germline V CDR1 and CDR2: ENHRY, SYGVKD. CDR3 in DNA: TGTGCCATCTCAAGGGAGCAAGAGACCCAGTACTTC. It translates to CAISREQETQYF.

In its sample, this clonotype is medium-sized. The chain couples TRBV7-2 to TRBJ2-2, with unresolved D. Germline V gives CDR1 SGHTA, CDR2 FQGNSA. Trimming left V 2 bases short and J 8 bases short, with 12 bases between. This CDR3 contains 14 residues. The CDR3 sequence: CASSLNFKGGELFF. The CDR3 DNA reads as TGTGCCAGCAGCTTAAACTTTAAAGGGGGGGAGCTGTTTTTT.

In this sample, this clonotype is medium-sized. The chain combines TRBV25-1 with TRBJ2-3; D may be TRBD1 or TRBD2 (5 bases each). Trimming left V 3 bases short and J 5 bases short, with 6 bases between. CDR1 is MGHDK, CDR2 SYGVNS, per germline. The length of the CDR3 is 12 residues. The CDR3 region is CASSERGDTQYF. The CDR3, as DNA: TGTGCCAGCAGTGAGAGGGGAGATACGCAGTATTTT.

In its sample, this clonotype is medium-sized (0.01 to 0.1%). CDR3 in amino acids: CASSPTQGLSTDTQYF. CDR3 sequence (DNA): TGTGCCAGCAGCCCGACACAGGGGCTTAGCACAGATACGCAGTATTTT. The chain employs TRBV7-9 and TRBJ2-3, with 7 bases identical to TRBD1. CDR1 is SEHNR, CDR2 FQNEAQ, per germline (reference sequence). Unmatched junction bases numbered 8, after V lost 5 bases and J lost 0 bases. The CDR3 length is 16 residues. Drawing the rest from reference TRBV7-9 and TRBJ2-3, the complete variable domain is DTGVSQNPRHKITKRGQNVTFRCDPISEHNRLYWYRQTLGQGPEFLTYFQNEAQLEKSRLLSDRFSAERPKGSFSTLEIQRTEQGDSAMYLCASSPTQGLSTDTQYFGPGTRLTVL.

Relative to its sample, this clonotype is medium-sized. The V call is TRBV2, the J call TRBJ2-2, with a tentative D call TRBD1 (6 bases). CDR3 length: 14 residues. Per the germline V gene, CDR1 is SNHLY and CDR2 is FYNNEI. Trimming stripped 5 bases from V and 2 bases from J, with 9 bases between. The CDR3 DNA reads TGTGCCAGCAGTCGGGACATTAACACCGGGGAGCTGTTTTTT. Amino acid sequence: CASSRDINTGELFF.

This clonotype was recorded at least ten times. V usage is TRBV5-6 and J usage is TRBJ1-1; D call uncertain. CDR1 and CDR2 from the germline V gene are SGHDT and YYEEEE. V lost 4 bases, J lost 5 bases, and 18 bases lay in between. This CDR3 has 15 residues. CDR3 nucleotide sequence: TGTGCCAGCAGCCCCTTTAAGGTCGTGGGGACTGAAGCTTTCTTT. Protein: CASSPFKVVGTEAFF.

This clonotype is classed as medium-sized. The chain employs TRBV7-9 and TRBJ2-7; 8 bases map to TRBD1. The germline CDR1 and CDR2 sequences are SEHNR and FQNEAQ (reference sequence). The CDR3 is 14 amino acids. The ends lost 7 bases at V and 5 bases at J; junction bases unmatched: 10. The CDR3 DNA sequence: TGTGCCAGCACCTCAGGGCAGGGGGCCCACGAGCAGTACTTC. It specifies CASTSGQGAHEQYF.